The TCR beta chain under discussion was sequenced for a study of cytomegalovirus exposure and HLA in healthy donors. Overall study context: An early data release held tens of millions of unique TCRs from HLA-typed donors. Findings and limits, study-wide: Rates of TCR association differed by HLA locus in a later analysis, with DRB1 highest and HLA-C lowest. With later analysis, a missense DCLRE1C variant became linked to TCR beta V- and J-gene trimming.

This PCR relied on a set of 60 Vbeta primers and 13 Jbeta primers. Assay used: immunoSEQ multiplex PCR; TCRdb lists only in-frame clones, some missing. The repertoire consists of some 140,000 clones, with 60% to 75% occurring once and the leading ten covering approximately 2.8%. As regards this clone: The antigen is not known.

Input material: PBMCs. The receptor's source is a man between 18 and 29 years old in good health and CMV-seronegative.

The CDR3 sequence: CASSTQGSSEKLFF. The DNA for the CDR3 is TGTGCCAGCAGTACCCAGGGGTCGAGTGAAAAACTGTTTTTT. This chain joins TRBV2 and TRBJ1-4; a possible D gene is TRBD1 (6 bases). The germline V gene has CDR1 SNHLY and CDR2 FYNNEI. V lost 5 bases and J lost 7, with 14 bases in between. There are 14 residues in the CDR3.